This record looks at one TCR beta chain sequence and its context. This sample is part of a study of blood T cell repertoires in COVID-19. Turning to the study itself: Samples of COVID-19 (acute and convalescent) were obtained from the United States, Italy and Spain. Sources were T cells, B-cell-depleted T cells, or PBMCs; the material itself was cDNA or gDNA.

Under the authors' procedure: From reference gene primer amplification, estimates of nucleated cell counts were derived. TCRdb's table, derived via immunoSEQ multiplex PCR, lists solely in-frame clones and lacks some. D and trimming were read from the DNA, whereas the V and J calls and clone size are those reported in that table. The sample carries fewer than 350,000 clones, 80% to 85% recorded once. Germline lookup yields CDR1 GTSNPN and CDR2 SVGIG (reference sequence). The CDR3 has 15 residues. V shed 0 bases, J shed 6 bases, and the junction held 8 bases outside the gene matches. The sample was peripheral blood. This sequence originates from a woman aged 55-69 years with active or convalescent COVID-19. V and J are TRBV30 and TRBJ1-5; TRBD1 agrees at 7 bases. The DNA for the CDR3 is TGTGCCTGGAGTGTCAGTCAGGGGGGCTTTCAGCCCCAGCATTTT. Amino acids: CAWSVSQGGFQPQHF. The full variable domain, rest sourced from reference TRBV30 and TRBJ1-5, is SQTIHQWPATLVQPVGSPLSLECTVEGTSNPNLYWYRQAAGRGLQLLFYSVGIGQISSEVPQNLSASRPQDRQFILSSKKLLLSDSGFYLCAWSVSQGGFQPQHFGDGTRLSIL.